Below are 10 T cell receptor beta chains sequenced from a single sample in a study of blood T cell repertoires in COVID-19. Using immunoSEQ multiplex PCR, the repertoire was profiled, and TCRdb retains in-frame clones only, with some absent. The sample records roughly 15,000 clones, less than 90% being singletons. Sequencing was carried out using peripheral blood. These receptor sequences come from a man in his fifties with active COVID-19.

The chain has TRBV29-1 and TRBJ2-1; perhaps TRBD1 as D (6 bases). This CDR3 spans 12 amino acids. From germline, CDR1 is SQVTM and CDR2 ANQGSEA. Trimming removed 8 bases at V and 8 bases at J, with 16 bases between. The CDR3 loop reads CSTRDNRYEQFF. CDR3 sequence (DNA): TGCAGCACCCGGGACAATAGGTATGAGCAGTTCTTC.

The chain carries TRBV9 and TRBJ2-7; no firm D call. V shed 3 bases and J shed 4 bases, with 11 bases lying between them. The CDR3 totals 13 residues. Germline V gene lookup returns CDR1 SGDLS and CDR2 YYNGEE. CDR3: CASSASGVYEQYF. As DNA, the CDR3 is TGTGCCAGCAGCGCGAGTGGAGTTTACGAGCAGTACTTC.

The CDR3 DNA reads TGTGCCAGCAGCTTAGTATTCAGGGGGGAGAATTCACCCCTCCACTTT. Protein product: CASSLVFRGENSPLHF. This chain connects TRBV11-2 to TRBJ1-6; TRBD1 matches 7 bases. With 1 base clipped from V and 7 bases from J, the junction kept 7 bases outside the gene matches. The CDR3 has 16 residues. The germline CDR1 and CDR2 sequences are SGHAT and FQNNGV.

This clone came up a few times. A junction end diverges from the germline sequence, so it may reflect a read error. This rearrangement joins TRBV7-7 to TRBJ2-2, with TRBD2 matching 9 bases. The CDR3 sequence is 17 residues long. The germline V gene has CDR1 SSHAT and CDR2 FNYEAQ (reference sequence). CDR3 residues: CASSITGTSSLAGELFF. In DNA, the CDR3 is TGTGCTAGCAGCATCACAGGGACTAGCAGTTTAGCCGGGGAGCTGTTTTTT. Full variable domain (missing parts from reference TRBV7-7 and TRBJ2-2): GAGVSQSPRYKVTKRGQDVTLRCDPISSHATLYWYQQALGQGPEFLTYFNYEAQPDKSGLPSDRFSAERPEGSISTLTIQRTEQRDSAMYRCASSITGTSSLAGELFFGEGSRLTVL.

V gene TRBV27 combines with J gene TRBJ1-2, with D unclear. V lost 7 bases, J lost 2 bases, and 14 bases lay in between. This CDR3 has 14 residues. CDR1 MNHEY and CDR2 SMNVEV come from the germline V gene (reference sequence). The CDR3 region is CASTPSPRNYGYTF. CDR3 in DNA: TGTGCCAGCACCCCAAGTCCTAGAAACTATGGCTACACCTTC.

The chain is built from TRBV9 and TRBJ2-2, with D perhaps TRBD2 (6 bases). V gave up 1 base and J gave up 1 base, with 11 bases separating them. Per the germline V gene, CDR1 is SGDLS and CDR2 is YYNGEE. The CDR3 contains 16 residues. CDR3 residues: CASSVSGGMNTGELFF. DNA for the CDR3: TGTGCCAGCAGCGTATCTGGGGGGATGAACACCGGGGAGCTGTTTTTT.

The chain recombines TRBV7-9 with TRBJ1-2, with D maybe TRBD1 (5 bases). Trimming removed 1 base at V and 13 bases at J, with 19 bases between. CDR1 is SEHNR and CDR2 is FQNEAQ in the germline V gene (reference sequence). The CDR3 is made up of 14 amino acids. The CDR3 is CASSLGQGLLYGTF. The CDR3 DNA reads as TGTGCCAGCAGCTTAGGGCAGGGCCTTCTGTATGGCACCTTC.

V gene TRBV5-5 combines with J gene TRBJ2-7, with a possible D match to TRBD2 (5 bases). The CDR3 is 14 amino acids. CDR1 and CDR2 from the germline V gene are SGHKS and YYEKEE (reference sequence). V dropped 1 base and J dropped 4 bases, with 12 bases sitting between them. The CDR3 loop is CASSLLAGGYEQYF. The CDR3 DNA is TGTGCCAGCAGCTTGCTGGCGGGCGGGTACGAGCAGTACTTC.

V usage is TRBV5-6 and J usage is TRBJ1-3; the D is unclear. CDR1 SGHDT and CDR2 YYEEEE come from the germline V gene. Trimming stripped 0 bases from V and 4 bases from J, with 11 bases between. This CDR3 contains 15 residues. The CDR3 here is CASSLAGSRGNTIYF. As DNA, the CDR3 is TGTGCCAGCAGCTTGGCAGGTTCCCGGGGAAACACCATATATTTT. Drawing the rest from reference TRBV5-6 and TRBJ1-3, the complete variable domain is DAGVTQSPTHLIKTRGQQVTLRCSPKSGHDTVSWYQQALGQGPQFIFQYYEEEERQRGNFPDRFSGHQFPNYSSELNVNALLLGDSALYLCASSLAGSRGNTIYFGEGSWLTVV.

The V and J genes are TRBV27 and TRBJ1-6; D is unclear. CDR1 is MNHEY and CDR2 is SMNVEV in the germline V gene (reference sequence). Trimming took off 7 bases at V and 9 bases at J, with 16 bases between the two ends. The CDR3 is 14 residues long. CDR3 residues: CASTDMSATSPLHF. CDR3 sequence (DNA): TGTGCCAGCACCGATATGAGTGCTACTTCACCCCTCCACTTT.